This T cell receptor beta chain was recovered during a study of blood T cells in healthy people across ages. Study overall: Using template switching, researchers captured about one barcoded beta molecule for each two T cells. Findings and caveats of the study: Diversity was higher, and naive CD4+ cells more numerous, in long-lived donors than in aged donors.

This CDR3 comprises 13 residues. Per the germline V gene, CDR1 is DFQATT and CDR2 is SNEGSKA (reference sequence). A second PCR, run for about 6 to 11 cycles, used a sample-barcoded 5' primer plus a J-beta primer mix. With 12 random nucleotides, a template-switch adaptor tagged each individual cDNA molecule. TCRdb ran MiXCR on the 5' RACE reads and lists one entry per CDR3 protein. The top ten hold approximately 20% of the sample, which has 710,000 or so distinct CDR3 sequences, 20% to 25% seen once. Remarks on this clonotype: Its antigen is not known. One end of the junction does not line up with germline, which may come from a read error.

Material for sequencing was blood. The sequence was collected from a man between 65 and 85 years old in good health. This sequence joins TRBV20-1 and TRBJ2-5; 9 nucleotides agree with TRBD2. CDR3 coding DNA: TGCAGTGCAAGAGGACTAGCGAGGTGGACCCAGTACTTC. It specifies CSARGLARWTQYF.